This record covers a single TCR beta chain. Its antigen remains undetermined. Base-call qualities are not available, and no considerably larger clone is one nucleotide away. The method was the immunoSEQ multiplex PCR assay. As for the original processing: To diagnose cytomegalovirus status from the catalog of TCR beta chain sequences, a statistical classification framework was built. Sourced from immuneACCESS, this table was stored by TCRdb with only in-frame sequences that have V and J called. A share of the clones is absent; for the studies checked, an unresolved V gene accounts for under half, and the remainder has no known explanation. That table furnishes V, J and clone size, whereas the DNA furnished D and trimming. This sample lists roughly 60,000 clones; under 95% were detected once. The top ten constitute around 1.4% of the sample. The sample is drawn from a study of cytomegalovirus exposure and HLA in healthy donors listed by TCRdb under 2017. Broadly, across the study: The 500 to 800 repertoires of the first cohort and the 95 to 150 validation repertoires were produced on the same platform, according to a later analysis. The aim of the study was to test whether cataloging public T cell receptors could identify signatures of past pathogen exposure. A separate validation cohort of roughly 130 different subjects was used in addition to the 666-subject first cohort. To predict cytomegalovirus infection status, the study brought together high-throughput TCR immunosequencing, statistical association of individual TCRs with disease status, and machine learning. The full study reports these points: The validation cohort had no HLA typing available for a later analysis, so co-occurrence within that cohort was assessed over all 120 or so repertoires. The study listed 170 or so TCR beta chains as associated with cytomegalovirus. Of the cluster scores, about 94% were above 0 in a later analysis, which found that TCRs clustered in the first cohort also tended to co-occur in the 90 to 150 validation repertoires. Most TCR sequences were observed very rarely across donors, whereas some public TCRs were present in many individuals. Three of the identified cytomegalovirus-associated TCR beta chains were confirmed in vitro to be specific for cytomegalovirus antigens. According to the authors, the approach could potentially be generalized to other disease states and immunological phenotypes. Cytomegalovirus status was reported to be diagnosed by the classifier with high specificity and sensitivity in both the original and validation cohorts.

The donors belonged to the validation cohort of over a hundred subjects, which was separate from the approximately 610-subject first cohort. CDR1 MNHEY and CDR2 SMNVEV are derived from the germline V gene (reference sequence). At the junction V is shortened by 7 bases and J by 1 base, with 11 bases in between. From the cysteine up to the phenylalanine, the CDR3 has a length of 14 residues. Solely the CDR3 DNA is kept, with 42 bases framed from the first base. Sequences were obtained from PBMCs. The source of this sequence is a woman younger than 30 in good health and CMV-seronegative. In this chain, TRBV27 is recombined with TRBJ1-5; no D gene call is confident. At the DNA level, the sequence is TGTGCCAGCAAGGCGGGTTTGAGCAATCAGCCCCAGCATTTT. Its translation is CASKAGLSNQPQHF.